In its sample, the clone carrying this T cell receptor (beta chain) was seen a few times. What it recognizes is unknown. Sample barcodes and UMIs were carried by the TCR alpha and TCR beta cDNA libraries that 5'RACE generated with constant-segment primers. TCRdb redid the calling of the 5' RACE reads with MiXCR, one entry per CDR3 protein. The profile covers approximately 100,000 distinct CDR3 sequences, with around 11% appearing a single time and around 30% taken by the ten largest. The entry originates in a study of T-cell memory formation after mild COVID-19. Study context: For the most part, TCR clusters were specific to one donor.

Whole-study results and caveats: CD4+ contracting clones lay mainly in CM and EM, CD8+ ones in EMRA. Confirmation of SARS-CoV-2 specificity was lacking for second-wave clones peaking day 37.

The CDR3 covers 16 residues. Trimming took off 5 bases at V and 0 bases at J, with 11 bases between the two ends. Per the germline V gene, CDR1 is SGHVS and CDR2 is FQNEAQ. Sequenced input: PBMCs or a T cell subset sorted from them (not recorded which). This rearrangement joins TRBV7-8 to TRBJ2-6, with a tentative D call TRBD2 (6 bases). This clonotype was obtained from an adult woman who had mild COVID-19 (a few samples of this study predate the infection). Cell type and time point are not known. CDR3 nucleotides: TGTGCCAGCAGCCCGGACGGGAGCTCTGGGGCCAACGTCCTGACTTTC. Its translation: CASSPDGSSGANVLTF.